Shown below are 19 T cell receptor beta chains from a single sample sequenced in a study of identical twins listed by TCRdb under 2016. Libraries were made using 5' RACE. The reads were generated on an Illumina HiSeq 2000. TCRdb reprocessed the public reads (quality trimming at Q25 with fastp, clone calling with MiXCR) and kept in-frame beta chains. Merged by CDR3 protein, the rows form single entries marked with the most common genes and DNA. A total of just over 450,000 distinct CDR3 sequences appear in this sample, about 14% of them only once. The ten largest clones add up to around 0.57% of the sample. These same data were also listed under a study on yellow fever vaccine responses in identical twins.

The specimen was CD4+ T cells sorted from blood. All receptors derive from a young woman in good health.

The rearrangement uses TRBV6-2 or TRBV6-3 and TRBJ2-1, with TRBD2 matching over 8 bases. V trimming: 6 bases; J trimming: 6 bases; junction bases outside the gene matches: 4. CDR3 length: 13 residues. The germline gives CDR1 MNHEY, CDR2 SVGEGT. CDR3 DNA: TGTGCCAGCAGACCGGCGGGGGGCAATGAGCAGTTCTTC. Translated, it gives CASRPAGGNEQFF.

V is TRBV3-1 and J is TRBJ1-1; no definite D call. The CDR3 covers 12 residues. Trimming left V 0 bases short and J 5 bases short, with 4 bases between. Per germline, CDR1 LGHDT and CDR2 YNNKEL (reference sequence). The CDR3 spells CASSQEITEAFF. The CDR3 DNA follows: TGTGCCAGCAGCCAAGAAATTACTGAAGCTTTCTTT.

This clonotype turned up a few times. The chain recombines TRBV3-1 with TRBJ2-3, with a tentative D call TRBD1 (6 bases). Germline CDR1 is LGHDT and CDR2 is YNNKEL (reference sequence). This CDR3 spans 14 amino acids. V was trimmed by 4 bases and J by 4 bases, leaving 12 bases between them. CDR3 sequence: CASSPAGVADTQYF. In DNA form, the CDR3 reads TGTGCCAGCAGCCCCGCAGGGGTGGCAGATACGCAGTATTTT.

The chain joins TRBV6-5 to TRBJ2-1, with D possibly matching TRBD1 (6 bases). The CDR3 consists of 16 residues. The V and J ends lost 5 bases and 0 bases respectively, with 14 bases between them. Per germline, CDR1 MNHEY and CDR2 SVGAGI. The DNA of the CDR3 is TGTGCCAGCAGTCTACAGGGTGCGCTCTCCTACAATGAGCAGTTCTTC. Translated, it gives CASSLQGALSYNEQFF.

This clonotype was seen repeatedly, ten times or more. The chain carries TRBV3-1 and TRBJ1-1; no definite D call. Germline values: CDR1 LGHDT, CDR2 YNNKEL (reference sequence). The CDR3 covers 15 residues. V was trimmed by 0 bases and J by 1 base, leaving 9 bases between them. The CDR3 bases are TGTGCCAGCAGCCAAGATGGGTTGGCGAACACTGAAGCTTTCTTT. It is translated as CASSQDGLANTEAFF.

Only a few counts were recorded for this clonotype. The chain links TRBV12-3 or TRBV12-4 to TRBJ1-2, with 11 bases identical to TRBD1. This CDR3 has 15 residues. The ends lost 5 bases at V and 3 bases at J; junction bases unmatched: 5. The DNA for the CDR3 is TGTGCCAGCAGTGGGCCGGGACAGGGGGACTATGGCTACACCTTC. This gives the protein CASSGPGQGDYGYTF.

The J gene is TRBJ2-7, the V gene TRBV28; possible D gene TRBD1, 7 bases. The CDR3 runs 16 residues. The ends were cut back, 2 bases at V and 2 bases at J, with 16 bases in the middle. Germline CDR1 reads MDHEN; CDR2 reads SYDVKM. The CDR3 region is CASSLNFGRGAYEQYF. Here the CDR3 DNA reads TGTGCCAGCAGTTTAAATTTTGGCAGGGGGGCCTACGAGCAGTACTTC.

This clonotype turned up a few times. V and J are TRBV7-3 and TRBJ2-3; tentative D call: TRBD1 (5 bases). The CDR3 sequence is 15 residues long. Trimming left V 4 bases short and J 4 bases short, with 15 bases between. Germline-derived CDR1 and CDR2 are SGHTA and FQGTGA. The DNA of the CDR3 is TGTGCCAGCAGCTACCGACAGTCAGTAGCAGATACGCAGTATTTT. It translates to CASSYRQSVADTQYF.

This chain links TRBV25-1 with TRBJ2-1, with TRBD2 matching over 7 bases. V shed 7 bases, J shed 4 bases, and the junction held 13 bases outside the gene matches. This CDR3 spans 16 amino acids. CDR1 MGHDK and CDR2 SYGVNS come from the germline V gene. For the CDR3, the DNA is TGTGCCAGCACTCCTACCCGGGGCGGGGGTTACAATGAGCAGTTCTTC. Its translation: CASTPTRGGGYNEQFF.

This clonotype was counted a few times. Here the CDR3 reads CASSTTSGGVAKNIQYF. DNA for the CDR3: TGTGCCAGCAGCACCACTAGCGGGGGGGTAGCCAAAAACATTCAGTACTTC. The chain uses TRBV7-8 and TRBJ2-4; 13 positions match TRBD2. This CDR3 has 17 amino acids. Germline lookup yields CDR1 SGHVS and CDR2 FQNEAQ. V lost 5 bases, J lost 0 bases, and 4 bases stayed unmatched.

In DNA, the CDR3 is TGCGCCAGCAGTGAAGGGACTTACACAGATACGCAGTATTTT. It translates to CASSEGTYTDTQYF. This chain links TRBV10-1 with TRBJ2-3; a possible D gene is TRBD2 (6 bases). Germline V lookup: CDR1 WNHNN, CDR2 SYGVQD (reference sequence). The CDR3 contains 14 residues. Deletions cut 3 bases from V and 2 bases from J, with 9 bases between.

In DNA form, the CDR3 reads TGTGCCAGCAATACATGGGGCTTACCCTACGAGCAGTACTTC. Its translation is CASNTWGLPYEQYF. The V and J genes are TRBV6-2 or TRBV6-3 and TRBJ2-7; TRBD1 is a possible D gene (5 bases). The germline CDR1 and CDR2 sequences are MNHEY and SVGEGT. The length of the CDR3 is 14 residues. The V end lost 7 bases, the J end lost 2 bases, and 15 bases lay between the germline ends.

This chain joins TRBV10-2 and TRBJ2-2; D unclear. Germline lookup yields CDR1 WSHSY and CDR2 SAAADI. Trimming shortened V by 5 bases and J by 7 bases, and 8 bases separated the two germline ends. The CDR3 has 12 amino acids. CDR3 sequence (DNA): TGCGCCAGCAGTTACGCCGGCGGGGAGCTGTTTTTT. It encodes CASSYAGGELFF.

This clonotype has more than one count but fewer than ten. The J gene is TRBJ2-1, the V gene TRBV29-1, with D possibly called TRBD1 or TRBD2 (5 bases each). The CDR3 has 15 residues. Germline CDR1 SQVTM, CDR2 ANQGSEA. Trimming stripped 4 bases from V and 9 bases from J, with 22 bases between. CDR3 sequence (DNA): TGCAGCGTTGTTGGCCCTTTGTGGGGGTCGGGTGAGCAGTTCTTC. This gives the protein CSVVGPLWGSGEQFF.

The chain employs TRBV9 and TRBJ2-1, with a tentative D call TRBD1 (6 bases). Trimming removed 0 bases at V and 2 bases at J, with 9 bases between. Germline V lookup: CDR1 SGDLS, CDR2 YYNGEE. The CDR3 length is 15 residues. This chain's CDR3 is CASSVGPGAYNEQFF. CDR3 nucleotide sequence: TGTGCCAGCAGCGTAGGACCAGGGGCCTACAATGAGCAGTTCTTC.

In this sample, this clonotype turned up a few times. The chain is built from TRBV29-1 and TRBJ2-1, with TRBD1 matching over 7 bases. The CDR3 has 13 amino acids. V gave up 3 bases and J gave up 3 bases; unmatched junction bases: 2. Per germline, CDR1 SQVTM and CDR2 ANQGSEA. DNA for the CDR3: TGCAGCGTTGAGAGGGGGCTCTACAATGAGCAGTTCTTC. Protein product: CSVERGLYNEQFF.

The V and J genes are TRBV7-9 and TRBJ1-6; TRBD1 is a possible D gene (5 bases). This CDR3 has 13 amino acids. Germline V CDR1 and CDR2: SEHNR, FQNEAQ (reference sequence). V gave up 11 bases and J gave up 4 bases, with 12 bases separating them. CDR3 coding DNA: TGTGCCCTGGGGACCGAATATAATTCACCCCTCCACTTT. Its translation is CALGTEYNSPLHF.

This clonotype appeared a few times. The V gene is TRBV20-1, the J gene TRBJ1-5; 8 bases align to TRBD1. The CDR3 runs to 13 residues. Looked up from germline, CDR1 is DFQATT and CDR2 is SNEGSKA (reference sequence). J was trimmed by 7 bases and V by 6 bases; bases with no gene match: 8. The CDR3 nucleotides read TGCAGTGCGGCTCAGGGGGCGGGCCAGCCCCAGCATTTT. This codes for CSAAQGAGQPQHF.

CDR3 residues: CASTPEVGNTEAFF. The CDR3 bases are TGTGCCAGCACCCCCGAAGTGGGGAACACTGAAGCTTTCTTT. The chain is built from TRBV12-3 or TRBV12-4 and TRBJ1-1; D unresolved. Trimming removed 7 bases at V and 1 base at J, with 13 bases between. The CDR3 covers 14 residues.